This TCR beta chain was captured in a study of Graves' ophthalmopathy and Graves' hyperthyroidism. Study results and limitations: From stable hyperthyroidism, ophthalmopathy was separated by a 13-signature model with 85% to 90% sensitivity and roughly 84% specificity. This model predicted ophthalmopathy progression (sensitivity 70.59%, specificity about 72%).

This clonotype was recorded many times. Its antigen is unknown. The study amplified TCR beta CDR3 regions using RNA transcripts. RT-PCR in the first round used HTBI primers; a second-round multiplex PCR followed. TCRdb used MiXCR to reprocess the multiplex PCR reads, holding one entry per CDR3 protein. The sample contains about 370,000 distinct CDR3 sequences, roughly a sixth of which appear only once. Aged 18 to 65, hyperthyroidism patients had new diagnoses of under 2 months' duration. Additional autoimmune diseases, uncontrolled infections, pregnancy or lactation disqualified patients. The clonotype originates from an adult woman with stable Graves' hyperthyroidism. The sequenced sample was peripheral blood.

CDR3 region: CASSLQDSNQPQHF. In DNA, the CDR3 is TGTGCCAGCAGCCTACAGGATAGCAATCAGCCCCAGCATTTT. The chain couples TRBV7-8 to TRBJ1-5; TRBD1 is a possible D gene (5 bases). The CDR3 runs to 14 residues. The V gene lost 5 bases and the J gene lost 0 bases, with 8 bases spanning the gap. Per germline, CDR1 SGHVS and CDR2 FQNEAQ.